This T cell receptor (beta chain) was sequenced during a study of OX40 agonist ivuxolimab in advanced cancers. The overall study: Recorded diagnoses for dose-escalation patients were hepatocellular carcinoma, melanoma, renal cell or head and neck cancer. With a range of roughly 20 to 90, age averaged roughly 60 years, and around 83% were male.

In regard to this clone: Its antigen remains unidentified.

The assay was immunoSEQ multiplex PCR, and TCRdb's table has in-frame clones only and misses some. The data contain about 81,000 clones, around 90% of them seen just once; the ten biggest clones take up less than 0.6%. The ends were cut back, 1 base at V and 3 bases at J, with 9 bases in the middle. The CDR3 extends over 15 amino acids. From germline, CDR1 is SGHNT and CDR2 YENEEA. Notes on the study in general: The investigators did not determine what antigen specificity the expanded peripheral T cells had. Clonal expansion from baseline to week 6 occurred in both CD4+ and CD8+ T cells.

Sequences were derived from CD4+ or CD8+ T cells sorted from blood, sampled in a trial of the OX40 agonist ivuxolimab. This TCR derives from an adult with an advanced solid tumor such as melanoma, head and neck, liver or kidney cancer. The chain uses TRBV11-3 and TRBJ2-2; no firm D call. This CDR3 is CASSLGLRDTGELFF. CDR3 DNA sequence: TGTGCCAGCAGCTTAGGTCTTAGGGACACCGGGGAGCTGTTTTTT.